This T cell receptor (beta chain) was observed in a study of T cell repertoires in cytomegalovirus infection. Whole-study findings and limits: Cumulated frequencies of public TCR beta families served to identify carriers of CMV plus the relevant HLA. What dominated the ex vivo response were HLA-C-restricted CMV-specific TCR beta clonotypes.

Comments on this clonotype: Its antigen is currently unknown.

Each CDR3 protein gets one entry after TCRdb re-called the reads with MiXCR. The top ten clones hold over 11% of a sample with about a million distinct CDR3 sequences, around a third of them seen once. V lost 5 bases to trimming and J lost 3 bases, with 11 bases between them. Germline assignment: CDR1 SQVTM and CDR2 ANQGSEA. The CDR3 totals 13 residues. The starting material was cultured CD8+ T cells from PBMCs, obtained from culture after CMV antigen stimulation. The V gene is TRBV29-1, the J gene TRBJ1-5, with D tentatively TRBD1 (6 bases). The clonotype originates from a human donor in good health (CMV status not recorded). Some clones in this sample may be carry-over from other donors' samples. In nucleotides, the CDR3 is TGCAGCGTTTTAGGGGGGGACAATCAGCCCCAGCATTTT. It codes for CSVLGGDNQPQHF.